Below, 27 T cell receptor beta chains from the same sample are listed, as sequenced in a study of shared clonotypes between healthy human individuals. Sequencing used immunoSEQ multiplex PCR; TCRdb keeps in-frame clones, though not all of them. In the table there are roughly 490,000 clones, roughly 85% of which are singletons. The specimen was PBMCs. All receptors come from a woman in her thirties or forties in good health. Some clones in this sample may be carry-over from other donors' samples.

This rearrangement joins TRBV5-1 to TRBJ2-1; 8 nucleotides line up with TRBD2. The CDR3 runs to 15 residues. The J segment lost 8 bases and the V segment lost 2 bases, leaving 9 bases of the junction unmatched. Germline CDR1 and CDR2: SGHRS and YFSETQ. CDR3 nucleotide sequence: TGCGCCAGCAGCTTTGGGGGACTAGAAGCCGATGAGCAGTTCTTC. Its protein is CASSFGGLEADEQFF.

This clone came up many times. This chain uses TRBV9 with TRBJ2-3, with 16 positions matching TRBD2. Germline lookup yields CDR1 SGDLS and CDR2 YYNGEE. The CDR3 extends over 20 amino acids. The V gene end was trimmed by 4 bases and the J gene end by 3 bases; junction bases not matched to a gene: 14. The CDR3 nucleotides read TGTGCCAGCAGCTCAGCCCCCGGGACTAGCGGGAGGGCCGGAACAGATACGCAGTATTTT. It encodes CASSSAPGTSGRAGTDTQYF.

The chain couples TRBV2 to TRBJ2-1; 9 bases map to TRBD1. The germline V gene encodes CDR1 SNHLY and CDR2 FYNNEI. After removal of 4 bases from V and 3 bases from J, the junction contained 4 bases not matched to a gene. The CDR3 has 15 residues. The CDR3 sequence: CASSADRGNYNEQFF. Here the CDR3 DNA reads TGTGCCAGCAGTGCCGACAGGGGGAACTACAATGAGCAGTTCTTC.

This chain links TRBV7-2 with TRBJ1-1; D is uncertain. CDR3 size: 12 residues. The germline V and J ends were trimmed by 5 bases and 1 base, with 5 bases remaining between them. Per the germline V gene, CDR1 is SGHTA and CDR2 is FQGNSA. CDR3 loop: CASSRRNTEAFF. CDR3 DNA sequence: TGTGCCAGCAGCCGGCGGAACACTGAAGCTTTCTTT.

This clone was found once. For the CDR3, the DNA is TGTGCCAGTGAAGGAGGAGGAAACACCATATATTTT. Translating gives CASEGGGNTIYF. The V and J genes are TRBV10-3 and TRBJ1-3; D gene ambiguous. Germline V CDR1 and CDR2: ENHRY, SYGVKD. Trimming removed 10 bases at V and 4 bases at J, with 11 bases between. The CDR3 has 12 amino acids.

This clone was seen only a few times. The chain carries TRBV6-4 and TRBJ1-1; D may be TRBD1 (5 bases). Trimming took off 6 bases at V and 1 base at J, with 9 bases between the two ends. The CDR3 loop spans 13 amino acids. The germline gives CDR1 MRHNA, CDR2 SNTAGT. For the CDR3, the DNA is TGTGCCAGCAGAATGGGACCGAACACTGAAGCTTTCTTT. It codes for CASRMGPNTEAFF.

The J gene is TRBJ2-3, the V gene TRBV7-3; D gene ambiguous. Looked up from germline, CDR1 is SGHTA and CDR2 is FQGTGA. CDR3 length: 13 residues. Trimming left V 4 bases short and J 5 bases short, with 10 bases between. DNA of the CDR3: TGTGCCAGCAGCTCTTATTTCGGAGATACGCAGTATTTT. It specifies CASSSYFGDTQYF.

The V call is TRBV30, the J call TRBJ1-2; D unresolved. This CDR3 region has 12 residues. V lost 0 bases and J 8 bases, leaving 10 bases between the germline ends. Germline V CDR1 and CDR2: GTSNPN, SVGIG (reference sequence). In DNA form, the CDR3 reads TGTGCCTGGAGTGTACAACCACGGGGCTACACCTTC. It translates to CAWSVQPRGYTF.

The chain uses TRBV6-5 and TRBJ1-3, with a weak D call TRBD1 (6 bases). The CDR3 has 14 residues. Per the germline V gene, CDR1 is MNHEY and CDR2 is SVGAGI. The ends were cut back, 10 bases at V and 0 bases at J, with 13 bases in the middle. The CDR3 nucleotides are TGTGCCACCAAGAAAGGGGGCTCTGGAAACACCATATATTTT. Encoded protein: CATKKGGSGNTIYF.

The V call is TRBV30, the J call TRBJ2-5, with D possibly TRBD1 on 5 matching bases. Germline CDR1 reads GTSNPN; CDR2 reads SVGIG (reference sequence). The CDR3 sequence is 12 residues long. V gave up 5 bases and J gave up 0 bases, with 7 bases separating them. The CDR3 here is CAWGANQETQYF. In nucleotides, the CDR3 is TGTGCCTGGGGGGCTAACCAAGAGACCCAGTACTTC.

V gene TRBV6-5 combines with J gene TRBJ2-1; 10 nucleotides line up with TRBD2. Germline loops: CDR1 MNHEY, CDR2 SVGAGI. This CDR3 comprises 13 residues. With V trimmed by 10 bases and J by 9 bases, 9 bases remained unmatched. The CDR3 nucleotides are TGTGCCACTACTAGCGGGAACGTCGGTGAGCAGTTCTTC. It translates to CATTSGNVGEQFF.

The chain is built from TRBV9 and TRBJ1-1, with a tentative D call TRBD1 (6 bases). The CDR3 has 17 residues. V lost 6 bases and J 4 bases, leaving 25 bases between the germline ends. Germline V gives CDR1 SGDLS, CDR2 YYNGEE. The CDR3 DNA is TGTGCCAGCACCAGAAACAGGGATTCCACGGGGGGCACTGAAGCTTTCTTT. Its protein product is CASTRNRDSTGGTEAFF.

The gene calls are TRBV11-2 and TRBJ2-5; D might be TRBD2 (5 bases). The germline V gene encodes CDR1 SGHAT and CDR2 FQNNGV. Trimming left V 5 bases short and J 5 bases short, with 15 bases between. The CDR3 loop spans 14 amino acids. The CDR3 reads CASSSLGISETQYF. The CDR3 DNA is TGTGCCAGCAGCAGTCTCGGGATTTCGGAGACCCAGTACTTC. The full variable domain, completed using reference TRBV11-2 and TRBJ2-5, is EAGVAQSPRYKIIEKRQSVAFWCNPISGHATLYWYQQILGQGPKLLIQFQNNGVVDDSQLPKDRFSAERLKGVDSTLKIQPAKLEDSAVYLCASSSLGISETQYFGPGTRLLVL.

The chain uses TRBV28 and TRBJ2-3; D is unclear. CDR1 MDHEN and CDR2 SYDVKM come from the germline V gene. V lost 4 bases and J lost 11, with 19 bases in between. The CDR3 is made up of 14 amino acids. DNA for the CDR3: TGTGCCAGCAGTTCTAAGCCCCAGGAGCCAGGGCAGTATTTT. Encoded protein: CASSSKPQEPGQYF.

This clone occurred many times. The rearrangement uses TRBV20-1 and TRBJ2-7; D may be TRBD1 or TRBD2 (5 bases each). This CDR3 has 11 residues. Deletions cut 7 bases from V and 7 bases from J, with 14 bases between. The V gene's germline CDR1 is DFQATT and CDR2 SNEGSKA (reference sequence). This chain's CDR3 is CSVGTPLEQYF. The DNA of the CDR3 is TGCAGTGTTGGGACCCCCCTAGAGCAGTACTTC.

This clone was seen more than once but under ten times. The chain uses TRBV18 and TRBJ1-2, with a weak D call TRBD1 (5 bases). This CDR3 spans 15 amino acids. The ends were cut back, 0 bases at V and 4 bases at J, with 12 bases in the middle. Germline V CDR1 and CDR2: KGHSH, LQKENI. CDR3 nucleotides: TGTGCCAGCTCACCACCCAGCCAGGGACCCTATGGCTACACCTTC. It codes for CASSPPSQGPYGYTF.

The chain uses TRBV30 and TRBJ2-2; D is possibly TRBD1 (6 bases). The CDR3 contains 14 residues. Looked up from germline, CDR1 is GTSNPN and CDR2 is SVGIG (reference sequence). Between the trimmed V and J ends, which lost 4 bases and 2 bases, there was a span of 11 bases. CDR3 region: CAWTRTANTGELFF. The CDR3 DNA reads as TGTGCCTGGACCCGGACAGCTAACACCGGGGAGCTGTTTTTT.

In its sample, this clone was seen once. The J gene is TRBJ2-7, the V gene TRBV5-1; D is perhaps TRBD1 (5 bases). The CDR3 is 14 amino acids. Trimming removed 0 bases from V and 3 bases from J, with 10 bases in between. Per the germline V gene, CDR1 is SGHRS and CDR2 is YFSETQ. The CDR3 bases are TGCGCCAGCAGCTTGGCGCTCAGGGACTACGAGCAGTACTTC. Protein: CASSLALRDYEQYF. Using reference TRBV5-1 and TRBJ2-7 for the parts outside the CDR3, the full variable domain is KAGVTQTPRYLIKTRGQQVTLSCSPISGHRSVSWYQQTPGQGLQFLFEYFSETQRNKGNFPGRFSGRQFSNSRSEMNVSTLELGDSALYLCASSLALRDYEQYFGPGTRLTVT.

Only one count was recorded for this clone. The chain employs TRBV2 and TRBJ2-5, with unresolved D. Trimming left V 7 bases short and J 7 bases short, with 16 bases between. Germline CDR1 and CDR2: SNHLY and FYNNEI. The CDR3 length is 13 residues. CDR3 protein: CASNPSYEGTQYF. CDR3 in DNA: TGTGCCAGCAACCCATCTTACGAAGGGACCCAGTACTTC.

This clone was counted between two and nine times. The chain employs TRBV10-3 and TRBJ2-5; D ambiguous. Judging by the DNA end, TRBJ2-7 fits better; the J call may be wrong. The CDR3 covers 15 residues. In germline, CDR1 is ENHRY, CDR2 SYGVKD. This CDR3 is CAISEGPSSSYEQYF. The CDR3 DNA reads TGTGCCATCAGTGAGGGGCCTTCGTCGTCCTACGAGCAGTACTTC.

V and J are TRBV28 and TRBJ2-7, with D possibly TRBD2 on 6 matching bases. The CDR3 sequence is 15 residues long. V was pared by 7 bases and J by 0 bases, with 16 bases between. CDR1 and CDR2 from the germline V gene are MDHEN and SYDVKM. CDR3 in DNA: TGTGCCAGCACCCCCCGCGGGACGGCCTCCTACGAGCAGTACTTC. This encodes CASTPRGTASYEQYF.

The CDR3 DNA reads TGCAGCGTGCGGACTAGCGGAATGGGGGAGCAGTACTTC. Protein product: CSVRTSGMGEQYF. The V and J genes are TRBV29-1 and TRBJ2-7, with 10 bases lining up with TRBD2. This CDR3 has 13 amino acids. The trim removed 6 bases at V and 7 bases at J, leaving 9 bases unmatched. The V gene's germline CDR1 is SQVTM and CDR2 ANQGSEA.

The V and J genes are TRBV5-4 and TRBJ2-7; D is ambiguous. The V gene's germline CDR1 is SGHNT and CDR2 YYREEE (reference sequence). The length of the CDR3 is 14 residues. The V end was cut by 0 bases, the J end by 3 bases, with 10 bases between. The CDR3 DNA reads as TGTGCCAGCAGCTTGGATGTAGGAAGCTACGAGCAGTACTTC. This encodes CASSLDVGSYEQYF.

This chain links TRBV2 with TRBJ2-5, with 14 bases fitting TRBD2. Trimming at V came to 6 bases and at J to 5 bases, leaving 11 bases not matched to a gene. Germline-derived CDR1 and CDR2 are SNHLY and FYNNEI. The CDR3 spans 17 residues. In nucleotides, the CDR3 is TGTGCCAGCAGCGCCTTGGGACTAGCGGGAGATGGGGAGACCCAGTACTTC. It specifies CASSALGLAGDGETQYF.

J is TRBJ2-2 and V is TRBV7-2, with 7 bases that match TRBD2. Germline CDR1 reads SGHTA; CDR2 reads FQGNSA. V trimming: 4 bases; J trimming: 4 bases; junction bases outside the gene matches: 12. The CDR3 covers 17 residues. The CDR3 is CASSSIGLVWGTGELFF. The CDR3 DNA reads TGTGCCAGCAGCTCCATCGGACTAGTTTGGGGCACCGGGGAGCTGTTTTTT. Combining the CDR3 with reference TRBV7-2 and TRBJ2-2 gives the whole variable domain GAGVSQSPSNKVTEKGKDVELRCDPISGHTALYWYRQSLGQGLEFLIYFQGNSAPDKSGLPSDRFSAERTGGSVSTLTIQRTQQEDSAVYLCASSSIGLVWGTGELFFGEGSRLTVL.

This rearrangement joins TRBV2 to TRBJ2-7; D gene uncertain. V was shortened by 8 bases and J by 0 bases, with 11 bases between the two germline ends. This CDR3 has 13 amino acids. Germline CDR1 SNHLY, CDR2 FYNNEI. The CDR3 loop is CASFSYGSYEQYF. Here the CDR3 DNA reads TGTGCCAGCTTTTCGTATGGCTCCTACGAGCAGTACTTC.

The chain has TRBV30 and TRBJ1-5; a possible D gene is TRBD1 (5 bases). V was cut by 4 bases and J by 4 bases, with 11 bases left in between. CDR3 length: 13 residues. In germline, CDR1 is GTSNPN, CDR2 SVGIG (reference sequence). Here the CDR3 DNA reads TGTGCCTGGAACCCAGGGCCAAATCAGCCCCAGCATTTT. Protein: CAWNPGPNQPQHF. Combining the CDR3 with reference TRBV30 and TRBJ1-5 gives the whole variable domain SQTIHQWPATLVQPVGSPLSLECTVEGTSNPNLYWYRQAAGRGLQLLFYSVGIGQISSEVPQNLSASRPQDRQFILSSKKLLLSDSGFYLCAWNPGPNQPQHFGDGTRLSIL.